Below are 29 T cell receptor beta chains sequenced from a single sample in a study of T-cell memory formation after mild COVID-19 (dated by TCRdb to 2020 to 2023). The receptor library was made with 5' RACE. The sequencer was an Illumina NovaSeq 6000. TCRdb took the public reads, trimmed them with fastp at Q25, ran MiXCR for clone calling and kept in-frame beta chains. Every entry covers one CDR3 protein and lists the most common genes and DNA from its rows. The sample profile shows roughly 350,000 distinct CDR3 sequences; around 21% of them were found once. The ten top clones hold about an eighth of the sample. Sequenced sample: PBMCs or a T cell subset sorted from them (not recorded which). The receptors were sampled from an adult woman who had mild COVID-19 (a few samples of this study predate the infection). The sample titles of this study are shuffled in the database, so cell type and time point are left out; the donor was told from shared clones.

This clonotype came up a few times. This chain links TRBV20-1 with TRBJ2-7; TRBD1 is a possible D gene (5 bases). This CDR3 region has 12 residues. The germline V gene has CDR1 DFQATT and CDR2 SNEGSKA (reference sequence). With 3 bases removed from V and 10 bases from J, the gap between germline ends came to 16 bases. The CDR3 sequence is CSASAVVQGQYF. In nucleotides, the CDR3 is TGCAGTGCTAGCGCCGTTGTTCAGGGACAGTACTTC.

This clonotype turned up a few times. The chain is built from TRBV7-3 and TRBJ2-7, with 8 bases aligning to TRBD1. V dropped 5 bases and J dropped 1; count of bases not matched to a gene: 7. The CDR3 is 15 residues long. Germline V gene lookup returns CDR1 SGHTA and CDR2 FQGTGA. The CDR3 sequence: CASSQDRDESYEQYF. Written as DNA, the CDR3 is TGTGCCAGCAGCCAGGACAGGGACGAGTCCTACGAGCAGTACTTC.

The chain employs TRBV27 and TRBJ2-5; 7 bases are a match to TRBD2. V gave up 7 bases and J gave up 5 bases; unmatched junction bases: 7. This CDR3 has 13 residues. Per the germline V gene, CDR1 is MNHEY and CDR2 is SMNVEV (reference sequence). Here the CDR3 DNA reads TGTGCCAGCACCACAGCGGGAATGGAGACCCAGTACTTC. As protein: CASTTAGMETQYF.

This clonotype was seen repeatedly, ten times or more. The chain links TRBV5-1 to TRBJ2-3; TRBD2 matches 10 bases. This CDR3 spans 19 amino acids. The V segment lost 0 bases and the J segment 0 bases; nucleotides outside the gene matches: 10. Per the germline V gene, CDR1 is SGHRS and CDR2 is YFSETQ. CDR3 residues: CASSLDASGRPSSTDTQYF. CDR3 nucleotides: TGCGCCAGCAGCTTGGATGCTAGCGGGAGACCCTCTAGCACAGATACGCAGTATTTT.

This chain links TRBV7-9 with TRBJ2-3; 12 positions agree with TRBD2. CDR1 and CDR2 (germline): SEHNR, FQNEAQ (reference sequence). The CDR3 sequence is 16 residues long. V lost 7 bases and J lost 2; bases outside the gene matches: 7. The CDR3 loop reads CASNELAGGTTDTQYF. The DNA for the CDR3 is TGTGCCAGCAACGAGCTAGCGGGGGGGACCACAGATACGCAGTATTTT. The complete variable domain, with remaining parts taken from reference TRBV7-9 and TRBJ2-3, reads DTGVSQNPRHKITKRGQNVTFRCDPISEHNRLYWYRQTLGQGPEFLTYFQNEAQLEKSRLLSDRFSAERPKGSFSTLEIQRTEQGDSAMYLCASNELAGGTTDTQYFGPGTRLTVL.

In its sample, this clonotype was seen once. The rearrangement uses TRBV3-1 and TRBJ2-5; a possible D gene is TRBD2 (5 bases). The CDR3 has 15 residues. V was pared by 6 bases and J by 2 bases, with 16 bases between. Germline-derived CDR1 and CDR2 are LGHDT and YNNKEL (reference sequence). In DNA, the CDR3 is TGTGCCAGCAGGCACTCCCCGGGGTCACAAGAGACCCAGTACTTC. Encoded protein: CASRHSPGSQETQYF.

This chain joins TRBV18 and TRBJ2-5; D remains unclear. The V end lost 2 bases, the J end lost 5 bases, and 12 bases lay between the germline ends. The germline V gene has CDR1 KGHSH and CDR2 LQKENI. This CDR3 has 14 amino acids. The CDR3 DNA is TGTGCCAGCTCACCATTCCCGCTCGGGGAGACCCAGTACTTC. This sequence encodes CASSPFPLGETQYF.

This clonotype has just a few counts. V gene TRBV11-1 combines with J gene TRBJ2-7, with D perhaps TRBD1 (6 bases). The CDR3 runs to 13 residues. V gave up 8 bases and J gave up 5 bases, with 16 bases separating them. CDR1 and CDR2 (germline): SGHAT, FQDESV (reference sequence). The chain's CDR3 is CASAIQGGNEQYF. For the CDR3, the DNA is TGTGCCAGCGCGATACAGGGCGGTAACGAGCAGTACTTC.

The rearrangement joins TRBV7-9 to TRBJ2-1; 8 bases are a match to TRBD2. CDR1 and CDR2 (germline): SEHNR, FQNEAQ (reference sequence). The J segment lost 10 bases and the V segment lost 4 bases, leaving 6 bases of the junction unmatched. The length of the CDR3 is 13 residues. As DNA, the CDR3 is TGTGCCAGCAGCTCCACCCGGGAGGGGGAGCAGTTCTTC. This encodes CASSSTREGEQFF.

Here the CDR3 reads CASSQLNDRGYGYTF. Written as DNA, the CDR3 is TGCGCCAGCAGCCAACTAAATGACAGGGGCTATGGCTACACCTTC. The gene calls are TRBV4-1 and TRBJ1-2; 8 bases align to TRBD1. Losses at the gene ends were 2 bases for V and 4 bases for J; bases not matched to a gene: 6. Germline V gives CDR1 MGHRA, CDR2 YSYEKL. The CDR3 totals 15 residues.

The genes are TRBV6-5 and TRBJ1-2; TRBD1 matches 12 bases. The germline CDR1 and CDR2 sequences are MNHEY and SVGAGI. This CDR3 region has 16 residues. Germline trimming cut 0 bases from V and 8 bases from J; bases unmatched to any gene: 7. The CDR3 loop reads CASSYSGTGGMGGYTF. CDR3 coding DNA: TGTGCCAGCAGTTACTCAGGGACAGGGGGCATGGGAGGCTACACCTTC.

This clonotype appeared a few times. The chain carries TRBV20-1 and TRBJ1-1; perhaps TRBD1 as D (6 bases). Germline CDR1 DFQATT, CDR2 SNEGSKA (reference sequence). The V end was cut by 4 bases, the J end by 1 base, with 7 bases between. The CDR3 runs 12 residues. The CDR3 sequence is CSATTGNTEAFF. CDR3 nucleotide sequence: TGCAGTGCTACGACAGGGAACACTGAAGCTTTCTTT.

This clonotype was observed a few times. The rearrangement uses TRBV5-6 and TRBJ1-5, with unresolved D. The ends were cut back, 0 bases at V and 7 bases at J, with 14 bases in the middle. Germline CDR1 is SGHDT and CDR2 is YYEEEE. The CDR3 is 15 amino acids. The DNA of the CDR3 is TGTGCCAGCAGCTTGGGGGCCGGTTATGACCAGCCCCAGCATTTT. Translated, it gives CASSLGAGYDQPQHF. Supplemented by reference TRBV5-6 and TRBJ1-5, the full variable domain reads DAGVTQSPTHLIKTRGQQVTLRCSPKSGHDTVSWYQQALGQGPQFIFQYYEEEERQRGNFPDRFSGHQFPNYSSELNVNALLLGDSALYLCASSLGAGYDQPQHFGDGTRLSIL.

This clonotype occurred a few times. J is TRBJ2-1 and V is TRBV5-1; 7 bases agree with TRBD1. The germline gives CDR1 SGHRS, CDR2 YFSETQ. With 0 bases clipped from V and 6 bases from J, the junction kept 3 bases outside the gene matches. This CDR3 region has 14 residues. The CDR3 nucleotides read TGCGCCAGCAGCTTGGAGGACAGGCCCAATGAGCAGTTCTTC. Amino acids: CASSLEDRPNEQFF.

The V gene is TRBV15, the J gene TRBJ1-4; no reliable D call. Germline V gives CDR1 LNHNV, CDR2 YYDKDF (reference sequence). This CDR3 is built from 14 residues. Trimming left V 5 bases short and J 1 base short, with 8 bases between. In DNA, the CDR3 is TGTGCCACCAGCGAACTGGGAACTAATGAAAAACTGTTTTTT. Protein: CATSELGTNEKLFF.

This clonotype was seen a few times. The chain carries TRBV4-3 and TRBJ2-1; 9 bases agree with TRBD1. Trimming at V came to 6 bases and at J to 4 bases, leaving 10 bases not matched to a gene. CDR1 LGHNA and CDR2 YSLEER come from the germline V gene. CDR3 length equals 16 residues. The CDR3 reads CASSPPGQGGYNEQFF. The CDR3, as DNA: TGCGCCAGCAGTCCCCCGGGACAGGGAGGGTACAATGAGCAGTTCTTC.

V gene TRBV9 combines with J gene TRBJ2-2, with TRBD2 matching over 8 bases. This CDR3 is built from 15 residues. The V and J ends lost 3 bases and 6 bases, in that order; junction bases with no gene match: 7. Per germline, CDR1 SGDLS and CDR2 YYNGEE. CDR3 DNA sequence: TGTGCCAGCAGCGATCCGGGACTAGATCCCGGGGAGCTGTTTTTT. Its protein product is CASSDPGLDPGELFF.

This clonotype was observed many times. The chain uses TRBV29-1 and TRBJ2-3; unclear D gene. The CDR3 is made up of 10 amino acids. The ends were cut back, 4 bases at V and 3 bases at J, with 2 bases in the middle. In germline, CDR1 is SQVTM, CDR2 ANQGSEA. CDR3 region: CSVGTDTQYF. As DNA, the CDR3 is TGCAGCGTTGGTACAGATACGCAGTATTTT.

This clonotype was seen ten or more times. The V call is TRBV4-1, the J call TRBJ1-2; 8 nucleotides line up with TRBD1. The CDR3 is 18 residues long. J was trimmed by 2 bases and V by 4 bases; bases with no gene match: 15. CDR1 MGHRA and CDR2 YSYEKL come from the germline V gene. The CDR3 DNA is TGCGCCAGCAGCCTCACTTCAACCCAGGGGGCGAACAACTATGGCTACACCTTC. Translating it yields CASSLTSTQGANNYGYTF.

About this clonotype itself: Just one base apart from a much larger clone, this may be a read error. The conserved closing phenylalanine or tryptophan is absent in this CDR3, likely reflecting a read error. The chain joins TRBV5-1 to TRBJ2-5; possibly TRBD2 for D (5 bases). V lost 4 bases, J lost 5 bases, and 12 bases lay in between. The germline V gene has CDR1 SGHRS and CDR2 YFSETQ. This CDR3 has 13 residues. The CDR3 DNA sequence: TGCGCCAGCAGCCTGAGGGTAGGGGAGACCCAGTACTTA. Amino acid sequence: CASSLRVGETQYL.

This clonotype was counted between two and nine times. This chain connects TRBV12-3 or TRBV12-4 to TRBJ2-3, with TRBD2 as a possible D gene (7 bases). Trimming cost V 9 bases and J 4 bases, with 17 bases left between them. This CDR3 has 14 residues. The CDR3, as DNA: TGTGCCAGTGGGGTTAGGGGGGGGGCAGATACGCAGTATTTT. It translates to CASGVRGGADTQYF.

This clonotype has a count of ten or more. The chain links TRBV11-2 to TRBJ2-2, with D unclear. CDR1 is SGHAT, CDR2 FQNNGV, per germline. CDR3 length equals 14 residues. V gave up 0 bases and J gave up 2 bases, with 4 bases separating them. The CDR3 DNA reads as TGTGCCAGCAGCTTAGATCTTAACACCGGGGAGCTGTTTTTT. It encodes CASSLDLNTGELFF.

The rearrangement joins TRBV7-2 to TRBJ2-1; TRBD2 agrees at 7 bases. Germline-derived CDR1 and CDR2 are SGHTA and FQGNSA. The CDR3 is 15 amino acids. The J segment lost 8 bases and the V segment lost 7 bases, leaving 14 bases of the junction unmatched. CDR3 in amino acids: CASTGGIQGSDEQFF. The CDR3 DNA is TGTGCCAGCACGGGGGGAATCCAGGGTAGCGATGAGCAGTTCTTC.

This sequence joins TRBV6-2 or TRBV6-3 and TRBJ1-2; TRBD1 matches 12 bases. Germline V gives CDR1 MNHEY, CDR2 SVGEGT. The CDR3 extends over 15 amino acids. V trimming: 5 bases; J trimming: 8 bases; junction bases outside the gene matches: 9. The CDR3 coding sequence is TGTGCCAGCAGTGGCTGGGACAGGGGGCGAAACGGCTACACCTTC. This sequence encodes CASSGWDRGRNGYTF.

V is TRBV18 and J is TRBJ2-2; TRBD1 matches at 11 bases. Germline CDR1 KGHSH, CDR2 LQKENI. CDR3 size: 16 residues. The ends lost 5 bases at V and 4 bases at J; junction bases unmatched: 6. The CDR3 bases are TGTGCCAGCTCATCGGACAGGGGGCAGGTCACCGGGGAGCTGTTTTTT. Translation gives CASSSDRGQVTGELFF. Full variable domain (rest looked up from reference TRBV18 and TRBJ2-2): NAGVMQNPRHLVRRRGQEARLRCSPMKGHSHVYWYRQLPEEGLKFMVYLQKENIIDESGMPKERFSAEFPKEGPSILRIQQVVRGDSAAYFCASSSDRGQVTGELFFGEGSRLTVL.

The rearrangement uses TRBV5-1 and TRBJ2-3, with 9 positions matching TRBD2. After removal of 4 bases from V and 2 bases from J, the junction contained 5 bases not matched to a gene. The CDR3 runs 15 residues. Germline V CDR1 and CDR2: SGHRS, YFSETQ. The chain's CDR3 is CASSISSGNTDTQYF. In nucleotides, the CDR3 is TGCGCCAGCAGCATATCTAGCGGGAACACAGATACGCAGTATTTT.

V gene TRBV11-3 combines with J gene TRBJ2-1; 7 bases match TRBD2. CDR1 is SGHNT, CDR2 YENEEA, per germline. The J segment lost 8 bases and the V segment lost 2 bases, leaving 9 bases of the junction unmatched. The CDR3 has 15 residues. The DNA of the CDR3 is TGTGCCAGCAGCTTATTGCGCGGGAGTATCTATGAGCAGTTCTTC. This codes for CASSLLRGSIYEQFF. The entire variable domain, with the rest obtained from reference TRBV11-3 and TRBJ2-1, is as follows: EAGVVQSPRYKIIEKKQPVAFWCNPISGHNTLYWYLQNLGQGPELLIRYENEEAVDDSQLPKDRFSAERLKGVDSTLKIQPAELGDSAVYLCASSLLRGSIYEQFFGPGTRLTVL.

The gene calls are TRBV30 and TRBJ1-1, with no clear D. The CDR3 length is 14 residues. Trimming pared 6 bases from V and 1 base from J, leaving 15 bases between. CDR1 and CDR2 (germline): GTSNPN, SVGIG (reference sequence). CDR3 bases: TGTGCCTGCCCCCCTGGGCGGGGGAACACTGAAGCTTTCTTT. It yields the protein CACPPGRGNTEAFF.

This chain connects TRBV30 to TRBJ2-3; 7 bases are a match to TRBD2. From germline, CDR1 is GTSNPN and CDR2 SVGIG (reference sequence). The CDR3 length is 14 residues. V was clipped by 8 bases and J by 0 bases; unmatched bases: 8. The CDR3 loop is CAGQRGASTDTQYF. The CDR3 coding sequence is TGTGCCGGGCAGCGGGGTGCTAGCACAGATACGCAGTATTTT.